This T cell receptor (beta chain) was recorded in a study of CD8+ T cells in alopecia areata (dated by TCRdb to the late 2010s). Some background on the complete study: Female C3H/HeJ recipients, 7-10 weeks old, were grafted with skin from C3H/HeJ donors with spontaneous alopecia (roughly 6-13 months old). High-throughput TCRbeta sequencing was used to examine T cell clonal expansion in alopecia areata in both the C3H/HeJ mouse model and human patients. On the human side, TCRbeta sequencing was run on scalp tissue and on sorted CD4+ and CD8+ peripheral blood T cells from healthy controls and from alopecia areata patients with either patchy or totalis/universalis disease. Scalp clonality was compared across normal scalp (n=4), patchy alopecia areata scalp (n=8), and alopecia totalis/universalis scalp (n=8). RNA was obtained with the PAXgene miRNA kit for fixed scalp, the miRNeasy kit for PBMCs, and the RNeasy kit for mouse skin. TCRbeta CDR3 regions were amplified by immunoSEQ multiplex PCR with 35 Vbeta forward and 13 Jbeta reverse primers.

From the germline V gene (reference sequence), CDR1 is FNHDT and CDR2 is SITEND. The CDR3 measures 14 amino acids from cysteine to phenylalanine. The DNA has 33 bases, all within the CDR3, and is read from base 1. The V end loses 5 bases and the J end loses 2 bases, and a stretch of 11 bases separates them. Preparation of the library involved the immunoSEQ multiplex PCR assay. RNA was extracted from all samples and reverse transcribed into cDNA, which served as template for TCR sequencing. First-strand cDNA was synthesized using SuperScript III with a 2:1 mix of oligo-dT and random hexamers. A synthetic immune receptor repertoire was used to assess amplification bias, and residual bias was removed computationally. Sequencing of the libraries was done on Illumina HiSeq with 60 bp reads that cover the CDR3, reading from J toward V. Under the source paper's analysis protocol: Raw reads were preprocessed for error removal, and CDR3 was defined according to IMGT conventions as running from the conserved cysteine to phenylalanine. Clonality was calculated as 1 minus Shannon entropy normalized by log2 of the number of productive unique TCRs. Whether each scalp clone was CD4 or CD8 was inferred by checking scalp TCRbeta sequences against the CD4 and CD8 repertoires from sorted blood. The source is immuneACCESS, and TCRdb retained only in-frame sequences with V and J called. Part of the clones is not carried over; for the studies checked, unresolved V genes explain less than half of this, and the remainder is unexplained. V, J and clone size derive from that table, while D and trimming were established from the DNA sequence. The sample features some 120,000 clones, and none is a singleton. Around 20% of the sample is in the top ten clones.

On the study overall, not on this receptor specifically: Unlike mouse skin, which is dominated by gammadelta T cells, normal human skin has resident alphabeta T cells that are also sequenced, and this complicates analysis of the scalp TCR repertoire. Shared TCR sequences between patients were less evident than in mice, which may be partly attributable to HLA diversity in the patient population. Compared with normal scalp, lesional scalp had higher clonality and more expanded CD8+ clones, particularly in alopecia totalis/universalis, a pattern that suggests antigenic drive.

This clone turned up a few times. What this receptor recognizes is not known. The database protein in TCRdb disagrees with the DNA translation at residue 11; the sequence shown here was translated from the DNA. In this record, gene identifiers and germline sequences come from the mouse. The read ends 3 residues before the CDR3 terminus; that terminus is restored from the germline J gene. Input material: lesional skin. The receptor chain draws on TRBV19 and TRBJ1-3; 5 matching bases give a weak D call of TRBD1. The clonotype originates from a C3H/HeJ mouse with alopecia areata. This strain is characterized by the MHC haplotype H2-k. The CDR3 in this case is CASRPGKAGNTLYF. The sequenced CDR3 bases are TGTGCCAGCAGACCAGGGAAGGCTGGAAATACG.